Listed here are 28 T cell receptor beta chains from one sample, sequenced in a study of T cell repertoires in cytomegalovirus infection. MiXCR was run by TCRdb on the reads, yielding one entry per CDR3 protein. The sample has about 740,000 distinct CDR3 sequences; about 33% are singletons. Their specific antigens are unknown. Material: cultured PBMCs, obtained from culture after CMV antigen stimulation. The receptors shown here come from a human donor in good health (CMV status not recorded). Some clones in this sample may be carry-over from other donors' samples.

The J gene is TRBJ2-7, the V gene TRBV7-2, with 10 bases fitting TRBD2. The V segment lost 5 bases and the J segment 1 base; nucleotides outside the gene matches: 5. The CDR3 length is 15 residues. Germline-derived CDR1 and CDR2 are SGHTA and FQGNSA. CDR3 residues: CASSPGTSVSYEQYF. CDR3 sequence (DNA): TGTGCCAGCAGCCCCGGGACTAGCGTTTCCTACGAGCAGTACTTC. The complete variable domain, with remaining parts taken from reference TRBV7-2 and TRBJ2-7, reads GAGVSQSPSNKVTEKGKDVELRCDPISGHTALYWYRQSLGQGLEFLIYFQGNSAPDKSGLPSDRFSAERTGGSVSTLTIQRTQQEDSAVYLCASSPGTSVSYEQYFGPGTRLTVT.

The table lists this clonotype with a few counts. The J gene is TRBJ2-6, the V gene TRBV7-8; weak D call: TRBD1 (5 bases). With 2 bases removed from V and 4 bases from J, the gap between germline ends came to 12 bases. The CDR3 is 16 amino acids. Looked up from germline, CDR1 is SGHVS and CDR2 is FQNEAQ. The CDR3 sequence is CASSLRSGRGANVLTF. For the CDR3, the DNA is TGTGCCAGCAGCTTAAGGTCAGGGCGAGGGGCCAACGTCCTGACTTTC. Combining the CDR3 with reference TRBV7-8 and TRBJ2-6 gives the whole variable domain GAGVSQSPRYKVAKRGQDVALRCDPISGHVSLFWYQQALGQGPEFLTYFQNEAQLDKSGLPSDRFFAERPEGSVSTLKIQRTQQEDSAVYLCASSLRSGRGANVLTFGAGSRLTVL.

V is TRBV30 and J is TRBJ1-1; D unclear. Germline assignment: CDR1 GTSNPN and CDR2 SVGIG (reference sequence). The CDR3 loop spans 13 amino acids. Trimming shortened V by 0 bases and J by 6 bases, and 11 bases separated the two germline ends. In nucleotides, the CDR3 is TGTGCCTGGAGTGTAGGCGTTTTGGCTGAAGCTTTCTTT. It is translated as CAWSVGVLAEAFF.

The CDR3: CASSLGQQTQYF. The CDR3 DNA sequence: TGTGCCAGCAGCCTGGGACAGCAGACCCAGTACTTC. This chain connects TRBV7-4 to TRBJ2-5, with 7 positions matching TRBD1. CDR3 length: 12 amino acids. The V segment lost 5 bases and the J segment 6 bases; nucleotides outside the gene matches: 3. Germline V gives CDR1 SGHVT, CDR2 SQSDAQ.

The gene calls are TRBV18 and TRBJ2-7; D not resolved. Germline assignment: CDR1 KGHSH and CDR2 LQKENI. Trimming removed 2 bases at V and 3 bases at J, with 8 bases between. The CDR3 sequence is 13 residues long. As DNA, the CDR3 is TGTGCCAGCTCACCAATCCCTCGCTACGAGCAGTACTTC. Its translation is CASSPIPRYEQYF.

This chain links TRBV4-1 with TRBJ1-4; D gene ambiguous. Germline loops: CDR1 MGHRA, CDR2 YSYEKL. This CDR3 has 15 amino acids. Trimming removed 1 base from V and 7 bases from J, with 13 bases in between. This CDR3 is CASSQAEGGTEKLFF. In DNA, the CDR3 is TGCGCCAGCAGCCAAGCAGAGGGCGGAACTGAAAAACTGTTTTTT.

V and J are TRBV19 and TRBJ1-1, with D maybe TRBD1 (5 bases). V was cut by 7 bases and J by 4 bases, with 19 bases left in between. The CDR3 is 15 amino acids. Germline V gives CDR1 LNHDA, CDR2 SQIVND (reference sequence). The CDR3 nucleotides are TGTGCCAGTACCCTCGGGGGGATGGGAGGCACTGAAGCTTTCTTT. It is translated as CASTLGGMGGTEAFF.

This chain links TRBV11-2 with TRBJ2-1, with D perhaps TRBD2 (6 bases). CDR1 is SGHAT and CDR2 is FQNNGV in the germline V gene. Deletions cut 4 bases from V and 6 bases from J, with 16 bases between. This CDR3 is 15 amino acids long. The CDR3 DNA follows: TGTGCCAGCAGCTCCTTAACTAGCACCCCCAATGAGCAGTTCTTC. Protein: CASSSLTSTPNEQFF.

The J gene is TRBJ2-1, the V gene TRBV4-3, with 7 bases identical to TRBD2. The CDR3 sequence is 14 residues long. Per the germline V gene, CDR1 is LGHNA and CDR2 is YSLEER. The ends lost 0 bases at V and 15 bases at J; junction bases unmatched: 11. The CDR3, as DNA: TGCGCCAGCAGCCAAGAACGGACTAGTCACCTTCCGTTCTTC. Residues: CASSQERTSHLPFF.

The CDR3 spells CASSLEVSGNEQFF. The CDR3, as DNA: TGTGCCAGCAGCTTGGAGGTTAGCGGGAATGAGCAGTTCTTC. J is TRBJ2-1 and V is TRBV5-5; 7 bases match TRBD2. Losses at the gene ends were 0 bases for V and 7 bases for J; bases not matched to a gene: 4. Germline V gene lookup returns CDR1 SGHKS and CDR2 YYEKEE (reference sequence). The length of the CDR3 is 14 residues.

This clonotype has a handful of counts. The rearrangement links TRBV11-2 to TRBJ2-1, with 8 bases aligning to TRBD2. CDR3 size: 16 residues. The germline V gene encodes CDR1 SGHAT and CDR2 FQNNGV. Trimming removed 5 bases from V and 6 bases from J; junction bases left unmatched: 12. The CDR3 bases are TGTGCCAGCAGCACACCCGTGGGGACTAGACGCAATGAGCAGTTCTTC. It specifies CASSTPVGTRRNEQFF.

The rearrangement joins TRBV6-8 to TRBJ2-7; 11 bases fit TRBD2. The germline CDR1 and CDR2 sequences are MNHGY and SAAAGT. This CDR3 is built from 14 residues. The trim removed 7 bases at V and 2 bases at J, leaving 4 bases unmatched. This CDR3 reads CASTLLAGAYEQYF. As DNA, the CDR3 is TGTGCCAGCACTCTACTAGCGGGAGCCTACGAGCAGTACTTC.

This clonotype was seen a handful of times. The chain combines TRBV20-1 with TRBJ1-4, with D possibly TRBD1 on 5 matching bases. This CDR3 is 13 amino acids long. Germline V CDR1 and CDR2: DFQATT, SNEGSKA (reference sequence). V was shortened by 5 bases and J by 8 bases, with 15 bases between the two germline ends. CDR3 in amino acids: CSASGADGEKLFF. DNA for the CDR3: TGCAGTGCTTCCGGGGCCGACGGCGAAAAACTGTTTTTT.

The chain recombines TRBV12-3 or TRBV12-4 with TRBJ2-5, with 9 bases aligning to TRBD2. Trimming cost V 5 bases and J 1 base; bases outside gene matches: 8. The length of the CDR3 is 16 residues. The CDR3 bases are TGTGCCAGCAGTCCCCAGGAAGCGGGGGGCCAAGAGACCCAGTACTTC. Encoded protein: CASSPQEAGGQETQYF.

As DNA, the CDR3 is TGTGCCAGCAGCCCCGGTTCCCGCACAGATACGCAGTATTTT. Its translation: CASSPGSRTDTQYF. The genes are TRBV12-3 or TRBV12-4 and TRBJ2-3; D not resolved. V lost 6 bases and J 1 base, leaving 11 bases between the germline ends. The CDR3 totals 14 residues.

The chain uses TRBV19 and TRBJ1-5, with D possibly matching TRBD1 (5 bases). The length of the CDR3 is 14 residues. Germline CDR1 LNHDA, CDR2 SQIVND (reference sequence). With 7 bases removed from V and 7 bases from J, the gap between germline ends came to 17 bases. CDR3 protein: CASTPSGQQQPQHF. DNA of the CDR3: TGTGCCAGTACCCCGTCAGGGCAACAACAGCCCCAGCATTTT.

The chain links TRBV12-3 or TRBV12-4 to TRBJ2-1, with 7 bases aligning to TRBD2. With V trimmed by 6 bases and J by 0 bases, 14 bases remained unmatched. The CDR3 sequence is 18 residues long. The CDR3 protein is CASRSSGVPSGSYNEQFF. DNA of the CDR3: TGTGCCAGCAGGTCTTCGGGAGTCCCTAGCGGCTCCTACAATGAGCAGTTCTTC.

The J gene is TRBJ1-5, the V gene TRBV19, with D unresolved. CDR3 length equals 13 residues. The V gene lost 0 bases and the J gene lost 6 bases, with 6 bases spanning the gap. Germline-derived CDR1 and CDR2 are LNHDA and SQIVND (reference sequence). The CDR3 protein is CASSIDRFQPQHF. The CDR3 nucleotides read TGTGCCAGTAGTATAGATCGTTTTCAGCCCCAGCATTTT. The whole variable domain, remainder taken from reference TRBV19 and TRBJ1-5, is DGGITQSPKYLFRKEGQNVTLSCEQNLNHDAMYWYRQDPGQGLRLIYYSQIVNDFQKGDIAEGYSVSREKKESFPLTVTSAQKNPTAFYLCASSIDRFQPQHFGDGTRLSIL.

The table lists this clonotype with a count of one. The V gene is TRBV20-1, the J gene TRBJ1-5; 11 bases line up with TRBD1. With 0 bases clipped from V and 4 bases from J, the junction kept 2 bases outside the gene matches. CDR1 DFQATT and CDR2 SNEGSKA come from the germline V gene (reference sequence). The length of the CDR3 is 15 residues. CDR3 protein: CSARDGQGANQPQHF. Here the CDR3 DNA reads TGCAGTGCTAGAGATGGACAGGGGGCAAATCAGCCCCAGCATTTT.

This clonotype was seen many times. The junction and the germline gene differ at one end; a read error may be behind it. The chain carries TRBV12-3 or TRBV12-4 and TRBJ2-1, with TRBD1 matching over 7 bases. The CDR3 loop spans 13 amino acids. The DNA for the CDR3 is TGTGCCAGCAGTCGGACAGGTTACAGTGAGCAGTTCTTC. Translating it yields CASSRTGYSEQFF.

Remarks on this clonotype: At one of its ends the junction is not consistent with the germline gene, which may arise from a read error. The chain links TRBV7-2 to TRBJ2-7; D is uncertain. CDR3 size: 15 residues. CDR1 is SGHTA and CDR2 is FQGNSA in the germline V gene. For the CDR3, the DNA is TGTGCCAGCAACTTAGGCGGCGCCAACTCCTACGAGCAGTACTTC. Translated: CASNLGGANSYEQYF.

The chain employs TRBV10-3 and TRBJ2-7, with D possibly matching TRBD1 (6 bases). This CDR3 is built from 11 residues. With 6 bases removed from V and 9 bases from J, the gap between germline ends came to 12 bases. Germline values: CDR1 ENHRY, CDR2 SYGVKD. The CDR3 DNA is TGTGCCATCAGCCAAGGGGGTGGGCAGTACTTC. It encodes CAISQGGGQYF.

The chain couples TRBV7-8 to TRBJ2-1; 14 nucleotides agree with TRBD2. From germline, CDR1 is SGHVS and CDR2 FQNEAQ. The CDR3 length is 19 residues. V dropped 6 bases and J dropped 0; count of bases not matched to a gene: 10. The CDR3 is CASRLTSGRAPSSYNEQFF. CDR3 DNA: TGTGCCAGCAGGCTGACTAGCGGGAGGGCTCCTAGCTCCTACAATGAGCAGTTCTTC.

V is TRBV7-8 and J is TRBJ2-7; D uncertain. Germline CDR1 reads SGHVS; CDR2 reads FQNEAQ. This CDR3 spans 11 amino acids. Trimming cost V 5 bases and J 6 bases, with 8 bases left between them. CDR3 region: CASSHMTEQYF. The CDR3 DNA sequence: TGTGCCAGCAGCCATATGACCGAGCAGTACTTC.

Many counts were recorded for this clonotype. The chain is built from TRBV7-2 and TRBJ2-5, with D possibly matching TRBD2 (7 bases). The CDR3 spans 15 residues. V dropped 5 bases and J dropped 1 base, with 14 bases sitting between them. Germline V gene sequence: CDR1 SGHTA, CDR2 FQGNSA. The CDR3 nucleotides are TGTGCCAGCAGCCGAGGAGGGGGGGGCCAAGAGACCCAGTACTTC. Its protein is CASSRGGGGQETQYF.

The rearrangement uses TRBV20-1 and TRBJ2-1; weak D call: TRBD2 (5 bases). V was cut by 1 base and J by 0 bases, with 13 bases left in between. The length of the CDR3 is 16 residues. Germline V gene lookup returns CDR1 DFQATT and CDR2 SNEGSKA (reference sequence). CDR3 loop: CSARVPSGSSYNEQFF. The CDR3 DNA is TGCAGTGCTAGAGTCCCGAGCGGTAGCTCCTACAATGAGCAGTTCTTC.

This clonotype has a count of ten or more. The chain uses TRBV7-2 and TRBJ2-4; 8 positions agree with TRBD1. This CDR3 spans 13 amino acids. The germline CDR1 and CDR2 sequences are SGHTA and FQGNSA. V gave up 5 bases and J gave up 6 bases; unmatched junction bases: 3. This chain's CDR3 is CASSRDRINIQYF. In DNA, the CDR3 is TGTGCCAGCAGCCGGGACAGGATAAACATTCAGTACTTC. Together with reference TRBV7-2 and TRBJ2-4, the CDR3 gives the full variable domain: GAGVSQSPSNKVTEKGKDVELRCDPISGHTALYWYRQSLGQGLEFLIYFQGNSAPDKSGLPSDRFSAERTGGSVSTLTIQRTQQEDSAVYLCASSRDRINIQYFGAGTRLSVL.

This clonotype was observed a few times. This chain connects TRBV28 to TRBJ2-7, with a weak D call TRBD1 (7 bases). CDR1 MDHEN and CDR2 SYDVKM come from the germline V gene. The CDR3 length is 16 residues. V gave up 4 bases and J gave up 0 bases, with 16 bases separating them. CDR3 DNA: TGTGCCAGCAGTTCCCTGCGGAGGGGGCTCTCCTACGAGCAGTACTTC. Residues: CASSSLRRGLSYEQYF.